This T cell receptor (beta chain) appears in the sequencing data of a study of blood T cell repertoires in COVID-19. This clone appeared a single time. Measured with immunoSEQ multiplex PCR; TCRdb has only the in-frame clones, and not every one. This sample has 60,000 to 85,000 clones, with more than 85% found just once. The CDR3 is 15 residues long. V lost 5 bases to trimming and J lost 0 bases; unmatched junction nucleotides: 4. Per germline, CDR1 SEHNR and CDR2 FQNEAQ (reference sequence). This rearrangement joins TRBV7-9 to TRBJ1-3; 7 bases map to TRBD1. This receptor was taken from a man aged 35-49 years with COVID-19, enrolled during active disease. Material: peripheral blood. The CDR3 nucleotides are TGTGCCAGCAGCGCACAGGGGTTCTCTGGAAACACCATATATTTT. This sequence encodes CASSAQGFSGNTIYF.